The 7 T cell receptor beta chains below come from one sample, sequenced in a study of blood T cell repertoires in COVID-19. Using immunoSEQ multiplex PCR, the repertoire was profiled, and TCRdb retains in-frame clones only, with some absent. The table has some 90,000 clones, less than 90% seen once. The material sequenced was peripheral blood. The receptors were gathered from a woman aged 80 or over with acute or convalescent COVID-19.

V and J are TRBV11-2 and TRBJ1-1, with a possible D match to TRBD1 (5 bases). V lost 5 bases to trimming and J lost 4 bases, with 11 bases between them. The CDR3 totals 13 residues. Per germline, CDR1 SGHAT and CDR2 FQNNGV. The CDR3 spells CASSPQGFTEAFF. CDR3 DNA: TGTGCCAGCAGCCCGCAGGGATTCACTGAAGCTTTCTTT.

This clone was observed a handful of times. The chain recombines TRBV29-1 with TRBJ1-2, with 7 bases that match TRBD1. The length of the CDR3 is 14 residues. Germline V CDR1 and CDR2: SQVTM, ANQGSEA. Trimming at V came to 6 bases and at J to 4 bases, leaving 11 bases not matched to a gene. The CDR3 is CSVEQGTDPYGYTF. CDR3 nucleotides: TGCAGCGTCGAACAGGGGACGGACCCCTATGGCTACACCTTC.

The chain uses TRBV6-1 and TRBJ1-2; D possibly corresponds to TRBD1 (5 bases). In germline, CDR1 is MNHNS, CDR2 SASEGT. The CDR3 consists of 14 residues. Deletions cut 0 bases from V and 2 bases from J, with 7 bases between. The CDR3 loop reads CASSEAQGNYGYTF. The CDR3 bases are TGTGCCAGCAGTGAAGCGCAGGGAAACTATGGCTACACCTTC.

The rearrangement joins TRBV6-1 to TRBJ2-5, with D possibly being TRBD1 (5 bases). This CDR3 is 14 amino acids long. The V gene's germline CDR1 is MNHNS and CDR2 SASEGT. The germline V and J ends were trimmed by 3 bases and 1 base, with 9 bases remaining between them. CDR3 DNA sequence: TGTGCCAGCAGTGAGCAGGGTACCCAAGAGACCCAGTACTTC. As protein: CASSEQGTQETQYF.

This rearrangement joins TRBV9 to TRBJ1-2; the match to TRBD1 covers 7 bases. V gave up 0 bases and J gave up 4 bases; unmatched junction bases: 9. The CDR3 sequence is 16 residues long. In germline, CDR1 is SGDLS, CDR2 YYNGEE. CDR3 amino acids: CASSVGWRQGGYGYTF. DNA for the CDR3: TGTGCCAGCAGCGTAGGATGGAGACAGGGCGGCTATGGCTACACCTTC.

The chain couples TRBV10-3 to TRBJ1-5, with 7 bases fitting TRBD1. This CDR3 has 13 amino acids. CDR1 and CDR2 from the germline V gene are ENHRY and SYGVKD. The V and J ends lost 6 bases and 4 bases, in that order; junction bases with no gene match: 3. The CDR3, as DNA: TGTGCCATCAGCCCGACAGGGAATCAGCCCCAGCATTTT. It translates to CAISPTGNQPQHF.

The chain joins TRBV5-4 to TRBJ1-6, with no clear D. V was cut by 10 bases and J by 3 bases, with 14 bases left in between. Germline V gives CDR1 SGHNT, CDR2 YYREEE (reference sequence). The CDR3 has 14 amino acids. The CDR3 spells CASTNQVYNSPLHF. The CDR3 DNA reads TGTGCCTCTACCAACCAGGTCTATAATTCACCCCTCCACTTT.